The entry that follows covers one T cell receptor (beta chain) sequence. Profiled with immunoSEQ multiplex PCR; TCRdb holds only in-frame clones, not every one. The table includes approximately 100,000 clones, 94% detected once. The data were obtained in a study of T cell changes during pregnancy in multiple sclerosis. V was trimmed by 0 bases and J by 6 bases, leaving 9 bases between them. CDR3 size: 13 residues. The V gene's germline CDR1 is MGHRA and CDR2 YSYEKL. The sequences come from peripheral blood, collected before pregnancy. The sequence was obtained from a female donor with multiple sclerosis, enrolled in a pregnancy study. This sequence joins TRBV4-1 and TRBJ2-7; D is unclear. CDR3 loop: CASSQETRSEQYF. The CDR3 DNA reads as TGCGCCAGCAGCCAAGAAACCAGATCCGAGCAGTACTTC.